This T cell receptor beta chain was recovered during a study of blood T cell repertoires in COVID-19. Data came from immunoSEQ multiplex PCR; TCRdb stores just in-frame clones and leaves some out. The repertoire holds about 170,000 clones, 75% to 90% seen once, with around 0.77% in the top ten. The trim removed 5 bases at V and 4 bases at J, leaving 5 bases unmatched. This CDR3 region has 14 residues. Germline assignment: CDR1 LGHNA and CDR2 YNFKEQ. The clonotype comes from a woman aged 18-29 years who had recovered from COVID-19. Sequenced: PBMCs or T cells enriched from blood (not recorded which). The V and J genes are TRBV4-2 and TRBJ2-5, with 9 bases matching TRBD2. DNA of the CDR3: TGTGCCAGCAGCGGGACTAGCAGGAGAGAGACCCAGTACTTC. Residues: CASSGTSRRETQYF.